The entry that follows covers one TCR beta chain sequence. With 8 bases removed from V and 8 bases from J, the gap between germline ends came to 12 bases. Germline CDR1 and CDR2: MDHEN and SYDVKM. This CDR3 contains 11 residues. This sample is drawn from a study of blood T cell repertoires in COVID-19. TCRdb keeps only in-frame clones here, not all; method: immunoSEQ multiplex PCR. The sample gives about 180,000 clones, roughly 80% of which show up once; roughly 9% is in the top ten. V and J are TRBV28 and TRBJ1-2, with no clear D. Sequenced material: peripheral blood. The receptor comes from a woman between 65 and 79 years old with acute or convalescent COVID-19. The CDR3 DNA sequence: TGTGCCAGCGCCGCCCCTCGGGGCTACACCTTC. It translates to CASAAPRGYTF.